This is a list of T cell receptor beta chains from one sample in a study of beta chain features in type 1 diabetes. Assay: immunoSEQ multiplex PCR; the TCRdb copy retains only in-frame clones and omits some. The table has around 97,000 clones, about 26% seen once. The specimen was central memory CD4+ T cells from blood. The source is a woman aged 18 to 35 with type 1 diabetes. Each CDR3 is given with its conserved first and last residue. A D gene is named only where the DNA matches it firmly. Size is omitted from some rows. Given values are once, few, many or a class for expanded clones.

J: TRBJ2-7
V: TRBV5-5
size: -
D: -
DNA: TGTGCCAGCAGCTTGTACGAGGGAACCTACGAGCAGTACTTC
CDR3: CASSLYEGTYEQYF

J: TRBJ2-3
V: TRBV7-2
size: -
D: TRBD2
DNA: TGTGCCAGCAGCTTAAGGAAGCGGGAGGGTGAGAATACGCAGTATTTT
CDR3: CASSLRKREGENTQYF

J: TRBJ1-5
V: TRBV6-1
size: -
D: -
DNA: TGTGCCAGCAGGTACACAGGGTGGAACAATCAGCCCCAGCATTTT
CDR3: CASRYTGWNNQPQHF

J: TRBJ2-7
V: TRBV25-1
size: -
D: TRBD2
DNA: TGTGCCAGCAGACCGACTAGCGGGCTTCCCTACGAGCAGTACTTC
CDR3: CASRPTSGLPYEQYF

J: TRBJ2-7
V: TRBV7-2
size: -
D: TRBD2
DNA: TGTGCCAGCAGCTCCGGGGCGGCGGCTAGCGGGAGCTCCTACGAGCAGTACTTC
CDR3: CASSSGAAASGSSYEQYF

J: TRBJ1-2
V: TRBV7-9
size: -
D: -
DNA: TGTGCCAGCAGCTTAGAGGGGCTCAATGGCTACACCTTC
CDR3: CASSLEGLNGYTF

J: TRBJ1-2
V: TRBV2
size: -
D: -
DNA: TGTGCCAGCAACGAGGTGGGGCGCAACTATGGCTACACCTTC
CDR3: CASNEVGRNYGYTF

J: TRBJ1-5
V: TRBV5-1
size: few
D: -
DNA: TGCGCCAGCAGCTTAGGAGGGGAGCAGCCCCAGCATTTT
CDR3: CASSLGGEQPQHF

J: TRBJ1-1
V: TRBV28
size: -
D: -
DNA: TGTGCCAGCATAAGATTCCAAGGGGGCACTGAAGCTTTCTTT
CDR3: CASIRFQGGTEAFF

J: TRBJ1-1
V: TRBV4-2
size: -
D: TRBD1
DNA: TGTGCCAGCAGCCCACCGGGACAGGGACCTGAAGCTTTCTTT
CDR3: CASSPPGQGPEAFF

J: TRBJ2-5
V: TRBV7-2
size: -
D: TRBD1
DNA: TGTGCCAGCAGCCCCGGGACAGGGGGAGAGACCCAGTACTTC
CDR3: CASSPGTGGETQYF

J: TRBJ2-5
V: TRBV30
size: -
D: -
DNA: TGTGCCTGGGCCGGAGACAGGAGGGAGACCCAGTACTTC
CDR3: CAWAGDRRETQYF

J: TRBJ2-3
V: TRBV18
size: -
D: -
DNA: TGTGCCAGCTCACCGTCGGTGGTGGATACGCAGTATTTT
CDR3: CASSPSVVDTQYF

J: TRBJ2-3
V: TRBV2
size: -
D: TRBD2
DNA: TGTGCCAGCAGTGAAGGGGCTAGCGGAAGCACAGATACGCAGTATTTT
CDR3: CASSEGASGSTDTQYF

J: TRBJ1-2
V: TRBV28
size: few
D: TRBD1
DNA: TGTGCCAGCAGTTTAGGACAGGCCAACTATGGCTACACCTTC
CDR3: CASSLGQANYGYTF